This T cell receptor (beta chain) emerged from a study of identical twins. Study-level results: Sequences that were out-of-frame, alpha and twin-shared displayed an excess of low generation probability. Out-of-frame TCR alpha sharing in monozygotic twins exceeded recombination model predictions.

TCRdb recomputed calls from the 5' RACE reads with MiXCR, one row per CDR3 protein. This table holds 400,000 to 600,000 distinct CDR3 sequences, approximately 20% found once. As regards this clonotype: Antigen specificity is unknown.

V was clipped by 4 bases and J by 4 bases; unmatched bases: 7. Germline V gene sequence: CDR1 SGHDT, CDR2 YYEEEE. The CDR3 extends over 15 amino acids. This same sample was also part of a study on yellow fever vaccine responses in identical twins.

The clonotype comes from a woman aged 18-29 years in good health. The sequencing input was CD4+ T cells sorted from blood. This chain joins TRBV5-6 and TRBJ2-5, with 10 nucleotides matching TRBD1. The CDR3 nucleotides read TGTGCCAGCAGCGTCGACAGGGGGCTAGGAGAGACCCAGTACTTC. Protein: CASSVDRGLGETQYF.